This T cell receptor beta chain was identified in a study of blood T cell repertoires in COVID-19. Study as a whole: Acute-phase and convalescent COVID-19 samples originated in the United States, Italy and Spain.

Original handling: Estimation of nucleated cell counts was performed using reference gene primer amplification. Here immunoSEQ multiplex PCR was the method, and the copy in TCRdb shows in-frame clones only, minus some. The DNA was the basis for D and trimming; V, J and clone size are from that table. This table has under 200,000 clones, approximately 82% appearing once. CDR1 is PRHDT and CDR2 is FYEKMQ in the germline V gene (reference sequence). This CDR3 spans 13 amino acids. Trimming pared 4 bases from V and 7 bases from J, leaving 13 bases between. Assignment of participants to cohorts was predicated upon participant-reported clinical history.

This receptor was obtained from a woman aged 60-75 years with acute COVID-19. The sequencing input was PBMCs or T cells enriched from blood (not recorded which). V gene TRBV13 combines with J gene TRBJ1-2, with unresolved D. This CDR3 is CASSSLRVGGYTF. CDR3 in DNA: TGTGCCAGCAGCTCCCTCCGGGTCGGTGGCTACACCTTC.